The T cell receptor (beta chain) described here comes from a study of cytomegalovirus exposure and HLA in healthy donors. Findings and caveats of the study: Overall, roughly 160 TCR beta chains were annotated as cytomegalovirus-associated. In a later analysis, first-cohort TCR clusters were found to tend to co-occur in the 130 or so validation repertoires. Accounts indicate the classifier identified cytomegalovirus status with strong specificity and sensitivity.

Worth noting for this clone: Its antigen is undetermined.

Between the trimmed V and J ends, which lost 5 bases and 8 bases, there was a span of 15 bases. Per germline, CDR1 SEHNR and CDR2 FQNEAQ (reference sequence). The CDR3 sequence is 13 residues long. The assay was immunoSEQ multiplex PCR, and TCRdb's table has in-frame clones only and misses some. The table shows 210,000 or so clones, with around 88% occurring only once. The genes are TRBV7-9 and TRBJ1-2; the D gene is possibly TRBD1 (5 bases). The source material was PBMCs. This receptor was identified in a woman aged 18-35 years in good health and CMV-seronegative. CDR3 residues: CASSPDGGRGYTF. The CDR3 bases are TGTGCCAGCAGCCCGGACGGGGGTAGGGGCTACACCTTC.